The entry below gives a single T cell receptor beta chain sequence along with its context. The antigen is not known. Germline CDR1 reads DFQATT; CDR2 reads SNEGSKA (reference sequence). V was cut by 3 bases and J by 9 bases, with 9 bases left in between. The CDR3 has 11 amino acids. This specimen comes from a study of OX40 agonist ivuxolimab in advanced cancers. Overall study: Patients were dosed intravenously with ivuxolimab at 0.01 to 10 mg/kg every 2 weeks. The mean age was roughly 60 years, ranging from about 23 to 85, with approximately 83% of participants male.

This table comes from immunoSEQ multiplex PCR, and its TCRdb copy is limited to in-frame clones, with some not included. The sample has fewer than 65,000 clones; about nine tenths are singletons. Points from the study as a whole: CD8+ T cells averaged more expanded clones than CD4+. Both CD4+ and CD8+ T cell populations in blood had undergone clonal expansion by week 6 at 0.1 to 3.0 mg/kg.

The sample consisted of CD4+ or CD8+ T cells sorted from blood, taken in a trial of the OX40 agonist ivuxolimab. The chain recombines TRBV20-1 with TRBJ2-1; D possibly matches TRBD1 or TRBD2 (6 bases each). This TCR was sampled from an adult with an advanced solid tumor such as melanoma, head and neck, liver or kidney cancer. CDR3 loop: CSASRGAEQFF. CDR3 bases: TGCAGTGCTAGTAGGGGGGCTGAGCAGTTCTTC.